This T cell receptor beta chain was identified during a study of blood T cell repertoires in COVID-19. Study in general: The United States, Italy and Spain provided the acute and convalescent COVID-19 samples. The analysed material was cDNA or gDNA that came from T cells, B-cell-depleted T cells, or PBMCs.

Per the original methods: Reference gene primer amplification in the assay estimated nucleated cell counts. Sequenced by immunoSEQ multiplex PCR; TCRdb stores in-frame clones only, minus some. For V, J and clone size, that table is used; D and trimming come from the DNA. The data hold some 140,000 clones, with about 80% observed a single time. Followed longitudinally, the Seattle patients had been enrolled during active infection. Germline assignment: CDR1 SGHRS and CDR2 YFSETQ. Unmatched junction bases numbered 6, after V lost 4 bases and J lost 6 bases. This CDR3 contains 15 residues. The chain couples TRBV5-1 to TRBJ2-2; 10 bases are shared with TRBD1. The sample taken for sequencing was peripheral blood. This TCR was recovered from a woman aged 55 to 70 with COVID-19, enrolled during active disease. DNA for the CDR3: TGCGCCAGCAGCGCGACAGGGGGCGCATCCGGGGAGCTGTTTTTT. Translated: CASSATGGASGELFF.